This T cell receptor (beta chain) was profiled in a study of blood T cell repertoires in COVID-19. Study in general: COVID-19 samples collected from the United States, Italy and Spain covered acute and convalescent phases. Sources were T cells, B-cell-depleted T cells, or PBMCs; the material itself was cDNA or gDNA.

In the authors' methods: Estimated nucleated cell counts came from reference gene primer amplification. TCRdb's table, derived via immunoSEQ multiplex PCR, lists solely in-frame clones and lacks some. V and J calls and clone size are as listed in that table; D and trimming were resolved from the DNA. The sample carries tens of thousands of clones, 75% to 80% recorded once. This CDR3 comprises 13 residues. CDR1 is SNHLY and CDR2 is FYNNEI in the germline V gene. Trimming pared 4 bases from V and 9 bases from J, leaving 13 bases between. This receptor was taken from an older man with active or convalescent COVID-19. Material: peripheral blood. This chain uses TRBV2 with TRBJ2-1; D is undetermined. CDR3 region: CASSVDRTGEQFF. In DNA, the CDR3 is TGTGCCAGCAGTGTCGACCGCACGGGTGAGCAGTTCTTC. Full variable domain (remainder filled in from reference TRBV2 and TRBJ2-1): EPEVTQTPSHQVTQMGQEVILRCVPISNHLYFYWYRQILGQKVEFLVSFYNNEISEKSEIFDDQFSVERPDGSNFTLKIRSTKLEDSAMYFCASSVDRTGEQFFGPGTRLTVL.